This is a list of T cell receptor beta chains from one sample in a study of blood T cell repertoires in COVID-19. Here immunoSEQ multiplex PCR was the method, and the copy in TCRdb shows in-frame clones only, minus some. The sample lists around 60,000 clones; 81% were seen once. Source material: peripheral blood. Receptors originate from a man older than 75 with acute or convalescent COVID-19. Both conserved end residues are part of each CDR3. D genes are given only for firm matches. Rows give clone size only sometimes, using once, few, many, or a class for an expanded clone.

d_call	j_call	clone_size	v_call	cdr3_nt	cdr3_aa
TRBD1	TRBJ1-2	.	TRBV28	TGTGCCAGCAAACAGGGGTCGGTTAACTATGGCTACACCTTC	CASKQGSVNYGYTF
.	TRBJ1-6	.	TRBV2	TGTGCCAGCAGTGAGCTCGGGGTCGGGTATAATTCACCCCTCCACTTT	CASSELGVGYNSPLHF
TRBD2	TRBJ2-1	.	TRBV5-1	TGCGCCAGCAGCCGGCGGACTAGCCGATCATACAATGAGCAGTTCTTC	CASSRRTSRSYNEQFF
.	TRBJ1-1	.	TRBV5-1	TGCGCCAGCAGTCCAGAGGTATTGACTGAAGCTTTCTTT	CASSPEVLTEAFF
.	TRBJ2-7	once	TRBV5-4	TGTGCCAGCAGCGAGGACAGAACCTACGAGCAGTACTTC	CASSEDRTYEQYF
.	TRBJ1-6	.	TRBV5-5	TGTGCCAGCAGCTTGGTATCAGGGGCCCTCCGCTCACCCCTCCACTTT	CASSLVSGALRSPLHF
.	TRBJ1-1	.	TRBV29-1	TGCAGCGTTGATTGGAGCGGACAGCAGAACACTGAAGCTTTCTTT	CSVDWSGQQNTEAFF
TRBD2	TRBJ2-1	.	TRBV7-2	TGTGCCAGCAGCCCCGCCCCCGTAGCGGGGTCCTACAATGAGCAGTTCTTC	CASSPAPVAGSYNEQFF
TRBD1	TRBJ2-7	.	TRBV7-6	TGTGCCAGCAGTTCACCACAGGGGGCAGCCTACGAGCAGTACTTC	CASSSPQGAAYEQYF
TRBD2	TRBJ2-2	.	TRBV6-5	TGTGCCAGCAGCCTAGCGGGGGGTACCGGGGAGCTGTTTTTT	CASSLAGGTGELFF
.	TRBJ1-1	once	TRBV4-2	TGTGCCAGCAGCCACGCAGGGCGGAACACTGAAGCTTTCTTT	CASSHAGRNTEAFF
.	TRBJ2-5	.	TRBV7-2	TGTGCCAGCAGTCTCGCGGGACAGAAAGAGACCCAGTACTTC	CASSLAGQKETQYF
TRBD1	TRBJ1-3	.	TRBV5-1	TGCGCCAGCAGCGACGGGACAGGTGACAACACCATATATTTT	CASSDGTGDNTIYF
TRBD1	TRBJ1-2	few	TRBV7-8	TGTGCCAGCAGCTTAGCCGTCCAGGGGGCGAGGTATGGCTACACCTTC	CASSLAVQGARYGYTF
.	TRBJ1-1	once	TRBV5-6	TGTGCCAGCAGCTTCACGGACACTGAAGCTTTCTTT	CASSFTDTEAFF
TRBD1	TRBJ1-3	.	TRBV3-1/TRBV3-2	TGTGCCAGCAGCCATCGGGACAGCCCAACCAAGAGCTCTGGAAACACCATATATTTT	CASSHRDSPTKSSGNTIYF
TRBD1	TRBJ1-4	.	TRBV6-1	TGTGCCAGCAGTGAAAGGAGGGGACAGGGCGGTGAAAAACTGTTTTTT	CASSERRGQGGEKLFF
.	TRBJ1-3	.	TRBV19	TGTGCCAGTAGTCCGATCAGCGCTGGAAACACCATATATTTT	CASSPISAGNTIYF
TRBD1	TRBJ1-2	once	TRBV10-3	TGTGCCATCAGTGAGTCGGCAGGGGGTGGGAGCTATGGCTACACCTTC	CAISESAGGGSYGYTF
.	TRBJ1-2	.	TRBV6-6	TGTGCCAGCAGTCGAGACAGTTATGGCTACACCTTC	CASSRDSYGYTF
TRBD2	TRBJ2-3	.	TRBV7-9	TGTGCCAGCAGCTTAGGGGCCGGGGGGGCCTACGCAGATACGCAGTATTTT	CASSLGAGGAYADTQYF
.	TRBJ2-3	.	TRBV5-6	TGTGCCAGCAGCTTCAGAAGCACAGATACGCAGTATTTT	CASSFRSTDTQYF
.	TRBJ1-2	.	TRBV2	TGTGCCAGCAGTGAGTCCGCAGACTATGGCTACACCTTC	CASSESADYGYTF
.	TRBJ1-3	.	TRBV18	TGTGCCAGCTCACCGGGGCAGGAACTTGGAAACACCATATATTTT	CASSPGQELGNTIYF
TRBD1	TRBJ1-6	once	TRBV6-6	TGTGCCAGCAGCCTCGGGACAGCTATTAATTCACCCCTCCACTTT	CASSLGTAINSPLHF
TRBD1	TRBJ1-1	.	TRBV5-1	TGCGCCAGCTACATGACAGGGGGCGAAGCTTTCTTT	CASYMTGGEAFF
.	TRBJ1-5	medium-sized	TRBV9	TGTGCCAGCAGCGCCGCCGGGGATGTAGGCAATCAGCCCCAGCATTTT	CASSAAGDVGNQPQHF
.	TRBJ1-1	.	TRBV7-8	TGTGCCAGCAGCCCACGGTCGCGTGGGAGGGACACTGAAGCTTTCTTT	CASSPRSRGRDTEAFF
.	TRBJ2-1	.	TRBV11-2	TGTGCCAGCAGCTTAGGTCGAATAGGGGAATACAATGAGCAGTTCTTC	CASSLGRIGEYNEQFF
TRBD1	TRBJ1-1	.	TRBV18	TGTGCCAGCTCATCAGGGGGGTACGGGAGCACTGAAGCTTTCTTT	CASSSGGYGSTEAFF
.	TRBJ2-5	.	TRBV7-9	TGTGCCAGCAGCTTCAGGGAGACCCAGTACTTC	CASSFRETQYF
.	TRBJ1-1	.	TRBV7-9	TGTGCCAGCAGCTTAGCGGGGCGGAACACTGAAGCTTTCTTT	CASSLAGRNTEAFF
.	TRBJ1-2	.	TRBV6-5	TGTGCCAGCAGGGCGTCGGGGAGATCTAACTATGGCTACACCTTC	CASRASGRSNYGYTF
.	TRBJ1-1	.	TRBV12-5	TGTGCTAGTGGTTTTGGGGCACTCACCTACACTGAAGCTTTCTTT	CASGFGALTYTEAFF
TRBD1	TRBJ1-5	.	TRBV27	TGTGCCAGCAGTACCGACAGGGATTATCAGCCCCAGCATTTT	CASSTDRDYQPQHF
TRBD1	TRBJ2-7	.	TRBV5-1	TGCGCCAGCAGTGGGACAGGGGGGAGCGAGCAGTACTTC	CASSGTGGSEQYF
TRBD1	TRBJ1-2	.	TRBV2	TGTGCCAGCAGTGAATTTTTTGGGACAGGGGTCCTAGGGAGCTATGGCTACACCTTC	CASSEFFGTGVLGSYGYTF
TRBD1	TRBJ1-4	.	TRBV30	TGTGCCTGGAGTGTGGTCCCCGGGACAGGGGGCGAAAAACTGTTTTTT	CAWSVVPGTGGEKLFF
TRBD1	TRBJ2-7	.	TRBV7-6	TGTGCCAGCAGCTTAGTAGGGGGGCAGGGGGCCTCCTACGAGCAGTACTTC	CASSLVGGQGASYEQYF
.	TRBJ2-7	few	TRBV27	TGTGCCAGCAGCTACCAGGGAACCTACGAGCAGTACTTC	CASSYQGTYEQYF
.	TRBJ1-5	once	TRBV6-1	TGTGCCAGCAGTGGGCAGGGAGGGGAATTCAGTCAGCCCCAGCATTTT	CASSGQGGEFSQPQHF
.	TRBJ1-1	.	TRBV18	TGTGCCAGCTCACCGAGAGGGGGCACTGAAGCTTTCTTT	CASSPRGGTEAFF